This TCR beta chain is drawn from a study of T cell repertoires in cytomegalovirus infection. Broader study findings: Ex vivo, HLA-C-restricted CMV-specific TCR beta clonotypes prevailed over the rest of the response.

V dropped 3 bases and J dropped 6; count of bases not matched to a gene: 2. This CDR3 has 13 amino acids. This clonotype was counted ten times or more. Its antigen is currently unknown. TCRdb used MiXCR to reprocess the reads, holding one entry per CDR3 protein. The table includes fewer than 550,000 distinct CDR3 sequences, approximately 25% detected once. This sequence joins TRBV12-3 or TRBV12-4 and TRBJ2-1; 7 nucleotides line up with TRBD1. Sample: PBMCs. This sequence was found in a human donor in good health (CMV status not recorded). Some clones in this sample may be carry-over from other donors' samples. CDR3 sequence reads: CASSFDRANEQFF. The CDR3, as DNA: TGTGCCAGCAGTTTCGACAGGGCCAATGAGCAGTTCTTC.